This T cell receptor beta chain was sequenced for a study of T cell responses to AZD1222 COVID-19 vaccine. Germline CDR1 and CDR2: LGHNA and YNFKEQ. The V and J ends lost 1 base and 6 bases respectively, with 16 bases between them. CDR3 length: 16 amino acids. About this clone itself: Its specificity is unknown.

This table comes from immunoSEQ multiplex PCR, and its TCRdb copy is limited to in-frame clones, with some not included. The table has more than 50,000 clones, around 92% seen once. The study's findings and limits: Repertoires in all cases were sampled only once the peak T cell response had passed. Only 5 or 6 AZD1222 recipients were seropositive at baseline.

Material: peripheral blood, obtained on day 0 of AZD1222 vaccination. The chain has TRBV4-2 and TRBJ2-1; D is perhaps TRBD2 (5 bases). This receptor was taken from an adult in good health. The CDR3 DNA is TGTGCCAGCAGCCAAGCTACAAACGTTGGAGGCAATGAGCAGTTCTTC. Protein product: CASSQATNVGGNEQFF.